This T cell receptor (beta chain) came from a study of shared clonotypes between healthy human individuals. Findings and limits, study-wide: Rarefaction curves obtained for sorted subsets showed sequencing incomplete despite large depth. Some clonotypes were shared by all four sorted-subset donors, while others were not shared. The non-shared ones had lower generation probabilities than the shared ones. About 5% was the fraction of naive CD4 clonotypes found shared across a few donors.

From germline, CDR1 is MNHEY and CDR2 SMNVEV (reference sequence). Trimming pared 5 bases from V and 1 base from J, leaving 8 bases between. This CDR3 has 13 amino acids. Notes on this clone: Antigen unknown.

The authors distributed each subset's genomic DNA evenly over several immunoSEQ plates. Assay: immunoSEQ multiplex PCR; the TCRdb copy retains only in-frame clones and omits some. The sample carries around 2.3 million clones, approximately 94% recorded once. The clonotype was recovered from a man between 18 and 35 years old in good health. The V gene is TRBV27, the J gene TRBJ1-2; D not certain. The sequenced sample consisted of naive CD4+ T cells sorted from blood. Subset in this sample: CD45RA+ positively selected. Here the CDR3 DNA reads TGTGCCAGCAGTCCACAGTATAACTATGGCTACACCTTC. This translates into CASSPQYNYGYTF.